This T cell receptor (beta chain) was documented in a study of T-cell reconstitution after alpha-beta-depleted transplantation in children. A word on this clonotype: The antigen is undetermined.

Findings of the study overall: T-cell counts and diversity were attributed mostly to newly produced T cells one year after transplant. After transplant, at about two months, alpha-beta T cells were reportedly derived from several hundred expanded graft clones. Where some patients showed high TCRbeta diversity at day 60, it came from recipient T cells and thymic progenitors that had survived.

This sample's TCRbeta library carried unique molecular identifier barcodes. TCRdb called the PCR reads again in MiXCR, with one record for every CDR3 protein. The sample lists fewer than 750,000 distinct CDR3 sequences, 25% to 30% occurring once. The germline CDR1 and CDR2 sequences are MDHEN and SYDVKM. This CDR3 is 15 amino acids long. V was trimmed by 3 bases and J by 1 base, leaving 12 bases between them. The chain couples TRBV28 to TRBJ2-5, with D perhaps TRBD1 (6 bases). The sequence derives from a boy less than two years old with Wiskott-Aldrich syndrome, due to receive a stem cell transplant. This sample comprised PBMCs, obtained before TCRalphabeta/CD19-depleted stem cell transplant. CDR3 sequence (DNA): TGTGCCAGCAGTTTCACCGGACAGAGCCAAGAGACCCAGTACTTC. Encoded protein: CASSFTGQSQETQYF. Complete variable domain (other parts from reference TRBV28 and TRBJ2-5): DVKVTQSSRYLVKRTGEKVFLECVQDMDHENMFWYRQDPGLGLRLIYFSYDVKMKEKGDIPEGYSVSREKKERFSLILESASTNQTSMYLCASSFTGQSQETQYFGPGTRLLVL.